These 18 T cell receptor beta chains came from one sample sequenced in a study of breast tumors, draining lymph nodes, adjacent tissues. Samples came from axillary lymph nodes draining the breast cancer. TCRdb fed the multiplex PCR reads into MiXCR, producing one record per CDR3 protein. Among about 230,000 distinct CDR3 sequences listed, 32% were seen once. The sample taken for sequencing was axillary lymph node tissue. The receptors stem from a female donor with breast cancer. Some clones in this sample may be carry-over from other donors' samples.

This clonotype was picked up many times. The CDR3 DNA follows: TGTGCCAGCACGAGCTCTGGGGCCAACGTCCTGACTTTC. Translating gives CASTSSGANVLTF. This chain connects TRBV12-3 or TRBV12-4 to TRBJ2-6, with unresolved D. The CDR3 is made up of 13 amino acids. V lost 7 bases and J lost 0, with 4 bases in between.

This chain uses TRBV2 with TRBJ1-5, with 9 bases fitting TRBD1. The length of the CDR3 is 15 residues. Trimming took 7 bases from V and 1 from J; bases not matched to a gene: 5. The germline CDR1 and CDR2 sequences are SNHLY and FYNNEI. CDR3 sequence (DNA): TGTGCCAGCATGGAAGGACAGGGGAGCAATCAGCCCCAGCATTTT. Its protein product is CASMEGQGSNQPQHF.

Points on this clonotype: This CDR3 fails to terminate in the conserved phenylalanine or tryptophan, so it likely reflects a read error. V is TRBV7-7 and J is TRBJ2-5, with D possibly matching TRBD2 (5 bases). The CDR3 length is 14 residues. CDR1 is SSHAT, CDR2 FNYEAQ, per germline (reference sequence). The CDR3 is CASSLAWGAETQYL. The CDR3, as DNA: TGTGCTAGCAGCTTAGCGTGGGGTGCCGAGACCCAGTACCTC.

The V gene is TRBV5-5, the J gene TRBJ1-6; perhaps TRBD1 as D (5 bases). CDR1 is SGHKS and CDR2 is YYEKEE in the germline V gene (reference sequence). V was trimmed by 1 base and J by 8 bases, leaving 13 bases between them. The CDR3 runs 15 residues. The CDR3 loop is CASSLLWDRDSPLHF. CDR3 DNA sequence: TGTGCCAGCAGCTTGCTGTGGGACCGGGATTCACCCCTCCACTTT.

The genes are TRBV6-1 and TRBJ2-4; possible D gene TRBD2, 5 bases. Between the trimmed V and J ends, which lost 7 bases and 0 bases, there was a span of 13 bases. The CDR3 totals 15 residues. CDR1 MNHNS and CDR2 SASEGT come from the germline V gene. This chain's CDR3 is CASNAWGVAKNIQYF. In DNA form, the CDR3 reads TGTGCCAGCAACGCGTGGGGAGTAGCCAAAAACATTCAGTACTTC.

This chain links TRBV10-3 with TRBJ1-6, with 10 nucleotides matching TRBD1. CDR3 size: 14 residues. CDR1 ENHRY and CDR2 SYGVKD come from the germline V gene. Germline trimming cut 0 bases from V and 13 bases from J; bases unmatched to any gene: 3. The CDR3 protein is CAISESPDRGPLHF. The CDR3 DNA sequence: TGTGCCATCAGTGAGTCGCCGGACAGGGGGCCCCTCCACTTT.

In this sample, this clonotype turned up a few times. The chain couples TRBV11-2 to TRBJ1-1; D is unresolved. Germline V gene sequence: CDR1 SGHAT, CDR2 FQNNGV. V was shortened by 5 bases and J by 1 base, with 14 bases between the two germline ends. This CDR3 contains 15 residues. Here the CDR3 reads CASSPGKGENTEAFF. DNA of the CDR3: TGTGCCAGCAGCCCGGGTAAAGGAGAGAACACTGAAGCTTTCTTT.

This clonotype was seen at least ten times. This sequence joins TRBV6-2 or TRBV6-3 and TRBJ2-5; D perhaps matches TRBD2 (5 bases). The CDR3 covers 14 residues. CDR1 and CDR2 from the germline V gene are MNHEY and SVGEGT. V lost 3 bases to trimming and J lost 4 bases, with 12 bases between them. CDR3: CASSYLVAGETQYF. The CDR3 DNA is TGTGCCAGCAGTTATCTCGTCGCGGGAGAGACCCAGTACTTC.

CDR3 loop: CSLVGPDTGELFF. CDR3 nucleotide sequence: TGCAGCTTGGTGGGGCCGGACACCGGGGAGCTGTTTTTT. The chain joins TRBV29-1 to TRBJ2-2; D is possibly TRBD1 (5 bases). The ends were cut back, 8 bases at V and 3 bases at J, with 13 bases in the middle. The CDR3 consists of 13 residues. Germline V gene lookup returns CDR1 SQVTM and CDR2 ANQGSEA.

This clonotype appeared once. This chain joins TRBV25-1 and TRBJ1-5; maybe TRBD1 (5 bases). The germline V gene has CDR1 MGHDK and CDR2 SYGVNS. V was clipped by 4 bases and J by 0 bases, with 13 bases between them. The CDR3 totals 16 residues. Written as DNA, the CDR3 is TGTGCCAGCAGTGGCTCCGAGGGGAGTAGCAATCAGCCCCAGCATTTT. Translation gives CASSGSEGSSNQPQHF. Complete variable domain (other parts from reference TRBV25-1 and TRBJ1-5): EADIYQTPRYLVIGTGKKITLECSQTMGHDKMYWYQQDPGMELHLIHYSYGVNSTEKGDLSSESTVSRIRTEHFPLTLESARPSHTSQYLCASSGSEGSSNQPQHFGDGTRLSIL.

This clonotype was picked up many times. This chain connects TRBV5-8 to TRBJ2-5, with a tentative D call TRBD1 (6 bases). Trimming stripped 0 bases from V and 1 base from J, with 10 bases between. The CDR3 consists of 15 residues. CDR1 SGHTS and CDR2 YDEGEE come from the germline V gene. DNA for the CDR3: TGTGCCAGCAGCTTGGGACAGGTTCGCCAAGAGACCCAGTACTTC. This translates into CASSLGQVRQETQYF.

The CDR3 here is CASSRGSGVEKLFF. In DNA form, the CDR3 reads TGTGCCAGCAGTAGGGGATCGGGGGTTGAAAAACTGTTTTTT. This chain links TRBV12-3 or TRBV12-4 with TRBJ1-4; weak D call: TRBD1 (5 bases). The germline V and J ends were trimmed by 5 bases and 7 bases, with 14 bases remaining between them. This CDR3 has 14 residues.

On this clonotype: The junction does not match germline at one end; this may be a read error. The rearrangement uses TRBV7-2 and TRBJ2-1, with 10 bases fitting TRBD2. Germline lookup yields CDR1 SGHTA and CDR2 FQGNSA. The CDR3 loop spans 17 amino acids. The CDR3 loop is CASRFDRASGSNNEQFF. The CDR3 region has the DNA TGTGCCAGCAGGTTCGACCGGGCTAGCGGGAGTAACAACGAGCAGTTCTTC.

This clonotype was seen repeatedly, ten times or more. This sequence joins TRBV9 and TRBJ2-5; D perhaps matches TRBD2 (5 bases). Germline V gene lookup returns CDR1 SGDLS and CDR2 YYNGEE. The CDR3 is made up of 14 amino acids. The germline V and J ends were trimmed by 0 bases and 3 bases, with 9 bases remaining between them. The CDR3 DNA reads as TGTGCCAGCAGCGTAGGTATCGGGGAAGAGACCCAGTACTTC. The encoded protein is CASSVGIGEETQYF.

The table lists this clonotype with many counts. The chain recombines TRBV15 with TRBJ1-5, with D tentatively TRBD1 (6 bases). The ends were cut back, 8 bases at V and 4 bases at J, with 9 bases in the middle. Germline V gives CDR1 LNHNV, CDR2 YYDKDF (reference sequence). The CDR3 length is 12 residues. As DNA, the CDR3 is TGTGCCACCGGAACAGGGAATCAGCCCCAGCATTTT. Encoded protein: CATGTGNQPQHF.

This clonotype was recorded at least ten times. This chain links TRBV6-5 with TRBJ1-2, with D tentatively TRBD1 (6 bases). The CDR3 runs 14 residues. V dropped 2 bases and J dropped 8 bases, with 15 bases sitting between them. CDR1 MNHEY and CDR2 SVGAGI come from the germline V gene. This CDR3 is CASSYLPGAQGYTF. The CDR3 nucleotides are TGTGCCAGCAGTTACCTCCCGGGGGCGCAGGGCTACACCTTC.

This clonotype was observed once. One junction end does not reproduce the germline sequence, and a read error may be involved. The chain is built from TRBV12-3 or TRBV12-4 and TRBJ2-7, with 10 bases that match TRBD2. The CDR3 has 14 residues. DNA for the CDR3: TGTACCAGCAGCCCCGGGACTAGCGACTACGAGCAGTACTTC. This encodes CTSSPGTSDYEQYF.

In the case of this clonotype: A much larger clone sits a single nucleotide away, making a read error possible. V is TRBV18 and J is TRBJ2-3, with D perhaps TRBD1 (5 bases). CDR3 length: 14 residues. The germline CDR1 and CDR2 sequences are KGHSH and LQKENI. CDR3 DNA: TGTGCCAGCTCACCACTAGCCCTCACAGGTACGCAGTATTTT. Its translation is CASSPLALTGTQYF.